This T cell receptor (beta chain) was sequenced for a study of T cell responses to AZD1222 COVID-19 vaccine. Study-level information: It was second doses at about 4 or about 12 weeks that were pooled.

Study results and caveats: It was only five to seven AZD1222 recipients who were seropositive at baseline. Nearly half of spike-specific TCRs reportedly target unmutated variant regions. Clonal diversity may have been underestimated, and the donors were mostly white British, with more females than males.

The protocol was immunoSEQ multiplex PCR, while the TCRdb copy is restricted to in-frame clones and leaves out a portion. The sample lists about 140,000 clones, 92% occurring once. In regard to this clone: The antigen is not known.

Trimming left V 0 bases short and J 2 bases short, with 8 bases between. CDR3 length equals 14 residues. Germline loops: CDR1 MGHRA, CDR2 YSYEKL. The chain employs TRBV4-1 and TRBJ2-7; D is perhaps TRBD1 or TRBD2 (5 bases each). The material sequenced was peripheral blood, taken on day 0 of AZD1222 vaccination. The clonotype comes from an adult in good health. The CDR3: CASSQDPGPYEQYF. CDR3 bases: TGCGCCAGCAGCCAAGATCCGGGACCCTACGAGCAGTACTTC.